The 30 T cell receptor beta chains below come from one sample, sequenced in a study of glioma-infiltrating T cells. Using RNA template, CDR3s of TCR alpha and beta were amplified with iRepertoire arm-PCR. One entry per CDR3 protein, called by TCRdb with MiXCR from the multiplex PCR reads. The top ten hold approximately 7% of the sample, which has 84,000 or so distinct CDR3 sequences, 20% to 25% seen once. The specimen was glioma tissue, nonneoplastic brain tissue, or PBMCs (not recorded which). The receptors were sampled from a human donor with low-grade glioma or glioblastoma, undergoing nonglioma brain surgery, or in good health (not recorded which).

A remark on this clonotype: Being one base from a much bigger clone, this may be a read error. The CDR3 loop reads CASLGTGGLFF. For the CDR3, the DNA is TGTGCCAGTCTTGGGACCGGGGGGCTGTTTTTT. The chain joins TRBV12-3 or TRBV12-4 to TRBJ2-2, with D perhaps matching TRBD2 (6 bases). The CDR3 is 11 residues long.

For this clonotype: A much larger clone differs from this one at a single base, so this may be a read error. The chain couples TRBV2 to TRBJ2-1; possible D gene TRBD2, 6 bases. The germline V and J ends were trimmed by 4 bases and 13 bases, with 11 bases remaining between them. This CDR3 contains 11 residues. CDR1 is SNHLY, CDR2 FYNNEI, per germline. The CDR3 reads CASSALGGQFF. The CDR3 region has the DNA TGTGCCAGCAGTGCTCTGGGAGGACAGTTCTTC. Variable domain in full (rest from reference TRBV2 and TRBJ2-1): EPEVTQTPSHQVTQMGQEVILRCVPISNHLYFYWYRQILGQKVEFLVSFYNNEISEKSEIFDDQFSVERPDGSNFTLKIRSTKLEDSAMYFCASSALGGQFFGPGTRLTVL.

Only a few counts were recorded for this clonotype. The CDR3 reads CASSQGTPAVTSYNEQFF. In DNA form, the CDR3 reads TGCGCCAGCAGCCAAGGAACCCCAGCGGTGACCTCCTACAATGAGCAGTTCTTC. The J gene is TRBJ2-1, the V gene TRBV4-1; D perhaps matches TRBD2 (5 bases). Germline V gene lookup returns CDR1 MGHRA and CDR2 YSYEKL. V lost 1 base and J 0 bases, leaving 16 bases between the germline ends. The CDR3 covers 18 residues.

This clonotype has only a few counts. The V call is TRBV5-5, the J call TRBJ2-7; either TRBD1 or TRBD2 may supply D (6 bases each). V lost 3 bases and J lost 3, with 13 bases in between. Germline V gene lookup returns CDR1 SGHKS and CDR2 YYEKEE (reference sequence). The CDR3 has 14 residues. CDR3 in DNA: TGTGCCAGCAGCTATCAAGGGGGGAACTACGAGCAGTACTTC. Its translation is CASSYQGGNYEQYF.

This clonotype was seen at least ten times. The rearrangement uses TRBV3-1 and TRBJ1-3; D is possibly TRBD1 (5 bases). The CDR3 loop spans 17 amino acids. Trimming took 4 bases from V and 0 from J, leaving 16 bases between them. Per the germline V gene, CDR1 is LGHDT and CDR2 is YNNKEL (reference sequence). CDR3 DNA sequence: TGTGCCAGCAGCCGATTCCCTGGACATTCCTCTGGAAACACCATATATTTT. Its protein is CASSRFPGHSSGNTIYF. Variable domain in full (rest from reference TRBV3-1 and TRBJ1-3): DTAVSQTPKYLVTQMGNDKSIKCEQNLGHDTMYWYKQDSKKFLKIMFSYNNKELIINETVPNRFSPKSPDKAHLNLHINSLELGDSAVYFCASSRFPGHSSGNTIYFGEGSWLTVV.

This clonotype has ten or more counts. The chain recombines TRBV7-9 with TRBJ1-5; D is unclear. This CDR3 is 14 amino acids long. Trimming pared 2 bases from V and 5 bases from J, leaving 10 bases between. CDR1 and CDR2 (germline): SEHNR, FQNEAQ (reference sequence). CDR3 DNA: TGTGCCAGCAGCTTAAACGGGATTGATCAGCCCCAGCATTTT. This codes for CASSLNGIDQPQHF. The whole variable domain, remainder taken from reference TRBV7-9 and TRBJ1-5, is DTGVSQNPRHKITKRGQNVTFRCDPISEHNRLYWYRQTLGQGPEFLTYFQNEAQLEKSRLLSDRFSAERPKGSFSTLEIQRTEQGDSAMYLCASSLNGIDQPQHFGDGTRLSIL.

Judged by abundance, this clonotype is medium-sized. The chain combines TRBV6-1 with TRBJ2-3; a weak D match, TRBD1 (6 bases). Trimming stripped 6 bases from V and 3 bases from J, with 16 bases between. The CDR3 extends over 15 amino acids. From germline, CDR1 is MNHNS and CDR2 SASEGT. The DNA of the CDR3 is TGTGCCAGCAGCGCTAGCACAGGGAGAACAGATACGCAGTATTTT. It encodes CASSASTGRTDTQYF.

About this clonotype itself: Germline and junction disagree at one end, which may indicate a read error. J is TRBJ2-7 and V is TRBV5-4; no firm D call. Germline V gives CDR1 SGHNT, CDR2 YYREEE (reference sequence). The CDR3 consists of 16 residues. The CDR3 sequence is CASSLAGPTSSYEHYF. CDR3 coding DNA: TGTGCCAGCAGCTTGGCCGGACCGACGAGCTCCTACGAGCATTACTTC.

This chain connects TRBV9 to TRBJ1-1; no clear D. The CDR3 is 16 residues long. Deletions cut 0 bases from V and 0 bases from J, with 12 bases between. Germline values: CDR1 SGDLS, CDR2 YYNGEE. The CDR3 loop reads CASSVVRADMNTEAFF. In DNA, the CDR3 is TGTGCCAGCAGCGTAGTTAGGGCCGACATGAACACTGAAGCTTTCTTT.

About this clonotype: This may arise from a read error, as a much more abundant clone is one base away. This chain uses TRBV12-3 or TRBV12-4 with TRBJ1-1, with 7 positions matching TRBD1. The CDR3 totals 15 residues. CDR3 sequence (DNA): TGTGCCAGCAGTTTAAGACAGGGATGGAACACTAAAGCTTTCTTT. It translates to CASSLRQGWNTKAFF.

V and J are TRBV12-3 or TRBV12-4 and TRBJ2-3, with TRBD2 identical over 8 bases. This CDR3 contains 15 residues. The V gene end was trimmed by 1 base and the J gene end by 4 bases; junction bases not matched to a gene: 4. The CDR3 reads CASSLEAGAADTQYF. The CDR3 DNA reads TGTGCCAGCAGTTTAGAAGCGGGAGCTGCAGATACGCAGTATTTT.

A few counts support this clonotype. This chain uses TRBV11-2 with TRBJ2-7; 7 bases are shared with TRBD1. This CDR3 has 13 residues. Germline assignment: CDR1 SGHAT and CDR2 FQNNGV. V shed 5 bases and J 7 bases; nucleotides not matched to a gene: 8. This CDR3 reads CASSEDRVFEQYF. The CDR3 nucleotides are TGTGCCAGCAGCGAAGACAGGGTATTTGAGCAGTACTTC.

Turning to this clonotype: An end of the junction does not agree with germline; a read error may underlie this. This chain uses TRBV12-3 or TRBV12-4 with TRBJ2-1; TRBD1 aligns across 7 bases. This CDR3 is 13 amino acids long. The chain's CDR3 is CASSRTGTDEQLF. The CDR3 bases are TGTGCCAGCAGTCGGACAGGTACAGATGAGCAGCTCTTC.

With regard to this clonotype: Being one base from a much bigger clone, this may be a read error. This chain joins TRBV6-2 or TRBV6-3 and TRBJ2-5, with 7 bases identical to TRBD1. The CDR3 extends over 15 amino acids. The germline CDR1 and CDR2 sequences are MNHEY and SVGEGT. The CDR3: CAGSPYQGVGETQYF. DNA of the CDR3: TGTGCCGGCAGTCCCTACCAGGGGGTTGGGGAGACCCAGTACTTC.

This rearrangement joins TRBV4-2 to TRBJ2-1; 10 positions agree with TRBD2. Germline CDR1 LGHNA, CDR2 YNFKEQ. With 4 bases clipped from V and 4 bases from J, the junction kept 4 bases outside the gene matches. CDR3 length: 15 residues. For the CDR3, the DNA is TGTGCCAGCAGCCTCCTAGCGGGAGCTTACAATGAGCAGTTCTTC. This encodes CASSLLAGAYNEQFF.

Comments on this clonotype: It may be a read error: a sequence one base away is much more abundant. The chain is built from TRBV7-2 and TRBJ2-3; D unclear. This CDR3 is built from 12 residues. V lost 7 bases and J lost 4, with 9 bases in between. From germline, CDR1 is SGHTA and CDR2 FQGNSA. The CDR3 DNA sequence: TGTGCCAGCACCCCCCCCGCAGATACGCAGTATTTT. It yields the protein CASTPPADTQYF.

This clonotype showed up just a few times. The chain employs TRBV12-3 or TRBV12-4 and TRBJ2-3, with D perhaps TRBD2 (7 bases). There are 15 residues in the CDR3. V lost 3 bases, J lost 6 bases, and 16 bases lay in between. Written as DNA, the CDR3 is TGTGCCAGCAGTTTCCGGCGGGGGCCAAATGATACGCAGTATTTT. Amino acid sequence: CASSFRRGPNDTQYF.

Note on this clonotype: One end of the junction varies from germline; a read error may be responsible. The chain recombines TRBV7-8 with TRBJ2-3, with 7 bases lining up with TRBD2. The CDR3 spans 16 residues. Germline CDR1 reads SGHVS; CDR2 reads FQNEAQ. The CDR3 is CSSVRLAGVLTDTQYF. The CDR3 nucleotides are TGTTCCAGCGTGAGGTTGGCGGGAGTTTTAACAGATACGCAGTATTTT.

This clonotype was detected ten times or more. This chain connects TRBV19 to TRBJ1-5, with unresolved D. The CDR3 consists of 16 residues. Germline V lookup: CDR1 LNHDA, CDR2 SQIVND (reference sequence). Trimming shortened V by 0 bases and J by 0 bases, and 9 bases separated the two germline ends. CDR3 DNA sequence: TGTGCCAGTAGTATAGATGGCCGGAATAGCAATCAGCCCCAGCATTTT. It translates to CASSIDGRNSNQPQHF.

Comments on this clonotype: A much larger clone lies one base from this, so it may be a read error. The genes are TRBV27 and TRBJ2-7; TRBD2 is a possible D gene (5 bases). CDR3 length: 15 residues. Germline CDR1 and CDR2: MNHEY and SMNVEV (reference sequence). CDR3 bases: TGTGCCCGCAGTTTAGTCGGGAAGAGCTCCTACGAGCAGTACTTC. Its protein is CARSLVGKSSYEQYF.

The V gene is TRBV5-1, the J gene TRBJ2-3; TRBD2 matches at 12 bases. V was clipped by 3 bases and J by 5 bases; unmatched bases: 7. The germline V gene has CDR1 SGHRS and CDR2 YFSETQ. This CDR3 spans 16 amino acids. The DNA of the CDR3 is TGCGCCAGCAGCTATATGGGGACTAGCGGGCGAGATACGCAGTATTTT. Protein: CASSYMGTSGRDTQYF.

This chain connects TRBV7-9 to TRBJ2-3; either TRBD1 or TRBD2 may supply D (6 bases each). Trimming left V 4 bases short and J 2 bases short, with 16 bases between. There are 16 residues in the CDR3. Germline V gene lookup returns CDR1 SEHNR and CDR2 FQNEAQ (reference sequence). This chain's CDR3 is CASSSVTGALTDTQYF. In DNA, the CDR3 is TGTGCCAGCAGCTCGGTCACGGGGGCTCTCACAGATACGCAGTATTTT.

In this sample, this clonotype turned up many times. The CDR3 region has the DNA TGTGCCACCAGCAGGCAGGGGGCCTCGGCCGGGGAGCTGTTTTTT. Its protein product is CATSRQGASAGELFF. The V call is TRBV15, the J call TRBJ2-2, with 8 bases that match TRBD1. This CDR3 contains 15 residues. Germline CDR1 and CDR2: LNHNV and YYDKDF (reference sequence). With 3 bases clipped from V and 6 bases from J, the junction kept 6 bases outside the gene matches.

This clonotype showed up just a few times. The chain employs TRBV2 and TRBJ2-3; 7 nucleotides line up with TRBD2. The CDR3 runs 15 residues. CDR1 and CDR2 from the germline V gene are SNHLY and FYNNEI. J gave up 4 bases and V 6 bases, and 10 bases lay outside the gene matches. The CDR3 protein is CASRGPLTSSDTQYF. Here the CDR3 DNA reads TGTGCCAGCAGGGGGCCGTTGACTAGCTCAGATACGCAGTATTTT.

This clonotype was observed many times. CDR3 loop: CASSEVLPGQGANEQFF. The CDR3 DNA is TGCGCCAGCAGTGAGGTCCTGCCGGGACAGGGGGCAAATGAGCAGTTCTTC. The chain joins TRBV10-1 to TRBJ2-1; 12 bases agree with TRBD1. CDR1 and CDR2 from the germline V gene are WNHNN and SYGVQD (reference sequence). The CDR3 length is 17 residues. With 2 bases clipped from V and 7 bases from J, the junction kept 9 bases outside the gene matches.

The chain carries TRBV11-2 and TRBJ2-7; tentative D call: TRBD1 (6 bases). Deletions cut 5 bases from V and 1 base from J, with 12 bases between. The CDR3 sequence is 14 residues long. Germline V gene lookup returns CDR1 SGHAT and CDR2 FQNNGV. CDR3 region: CASSARTASYEQYF. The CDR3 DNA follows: TGTGCCAGCAGCGCCAGGACAGCTTCCTACGAGCAGTACTTC.

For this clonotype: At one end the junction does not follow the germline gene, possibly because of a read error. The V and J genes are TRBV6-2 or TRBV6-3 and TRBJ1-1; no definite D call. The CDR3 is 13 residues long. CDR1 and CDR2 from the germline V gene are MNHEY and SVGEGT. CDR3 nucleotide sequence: TGTGACAGCAGTTACTCAGCTAACACTGAAGCTTTCTTT. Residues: CDSSYSANTEAFF.

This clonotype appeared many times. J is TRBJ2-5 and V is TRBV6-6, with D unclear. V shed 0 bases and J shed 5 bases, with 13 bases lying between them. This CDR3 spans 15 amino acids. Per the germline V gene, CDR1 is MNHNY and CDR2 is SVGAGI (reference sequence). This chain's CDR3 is CASSYSMVTSETQYF. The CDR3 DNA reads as TGTGCCAGCAGTTACTCGATGGTAACTTCCGAGACCCAGTACTTC.

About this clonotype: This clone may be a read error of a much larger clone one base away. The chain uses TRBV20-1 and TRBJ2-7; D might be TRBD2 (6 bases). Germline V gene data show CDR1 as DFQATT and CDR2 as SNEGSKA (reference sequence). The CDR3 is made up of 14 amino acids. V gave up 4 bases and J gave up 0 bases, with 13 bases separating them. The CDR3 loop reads CSAMGGPSSYEQYF. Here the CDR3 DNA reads TGCAGTGCTATGGGGGGACCATCCTCCTACGAGCAGTACTTC.

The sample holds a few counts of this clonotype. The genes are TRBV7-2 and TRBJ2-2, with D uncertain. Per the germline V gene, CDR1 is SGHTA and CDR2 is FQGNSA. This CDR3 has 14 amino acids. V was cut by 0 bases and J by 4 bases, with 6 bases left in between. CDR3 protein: CASSLATRTGELFF. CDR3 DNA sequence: TGTGCCAGCAGCTTAGCGACCCGCACCGGGGAGCTGTTTTTT.